What follows are 9 T cell receptor beta chains derived from one specimen sequenced in a study of PD-1 blockade in classical Hodgkin lymphoma. Using immunoSEQ multiplex PCR, the repertoire was profiled, and TCRdb retains in-frame clones only, with some absent. The data contain some 58,000 clones, around 94% of them singletons. As to time point: cycle 4 day 1 (C4D1), after more than 5 weeks of nivolumab. All patients relapsed after autologous stem cell transplantation, and brentuximab vedotin exposure varied. The material sequenced was peripheral blood mononuclear cells (PBMCs), taken before the fourth cycle of nivolumab. These receptors were collected from a human donor with classical Hodgkin lymphoma.

The rearrangement joins TRBV11-2 to TRBJ1-3; 7 nucleotides line up with TRBD1. The CDR3 loop spans 14 amino acids. With 4 bases clipped from V and 3 bases from J, the junction kept 3 bases outside the gene matches. CDR1 is SGHAT, CDR2 FQNNGV, per germline. In DNA, the CDR3 is TGTGCCAGCAGCTCAGGACAGGATGGAAACACCATATATTTT. Its translation: CASSSGQDGNTIYF.

V is TRBV5-1 and J is TRBJ2-7; 11 bases align to TRBD1. The germline V gene has CDR1 SGHRS and CDR2 YFSETQ. The length of the CDR3 is 14 residues. V shed 4 bases, J shed 12 bases, and the junction held 12 bases outside the gene matches. CDR3 DNA sequence: TGCGCCAGCAGCGAAGGACAGGGGGCCCCTAGTCGGTACTTC. It specifies CASSEGQGAPSRYF.

The sample holds a few counts of this clone. This chain uses TRBV5-6 with TRBJ1-2; TRBD1 might be the D (5 bases). V dropped 3 bases and J dropped 6 bases, with 12 bases sitting between them. The germline CDR1 and CDR2 sequences are SGHDT and YYEEEE. The CDR3 covers 13 residues. The CDR3 protein is CASSSIGTDGYTF. CDR3 DNA sequence: TGTGCCAGCAGCTCGATAGGGACCGATGGCTACACCTTC.

The chain is built from TRBV9 and TRBJ2-2; maybe TRBD2 (6 bases). V was clipped by 3 bases and J by 1 base, with 16 bases between them. The CDR3 has 17 residues. In germline, CDR1 is SGDLS, CDR2 YYNGEE. CDR3 DNA sequence: TGTGCCAGCAGCGACAATCTCGGGGGAGAGAACACCGGGGAGCTGTTTTTT. Translated, it gives CASSDNLGGENTGELFF.

The J gene is TRBJ2-1, the V gene TRBV5-1, with 7 bases identical to TRBD2. The CDR3 runs to 15 residues. Germline CDR1 is SGHRS and CDR2 is YFSETQ. J was trimmed by 4 bases and V by 3 bases; bases with no gene match: 7. Here the CDR3 reads CASSSGTTRYNEQFF. In DNA, the CDR3 is TGCGCCAGCAGCTCCGGGACTACCCGGTACAATGAGCAGTTCTTC.

The rearrangement links TRBV27 to TRBJ2-7, with TRBD1 matching over 7 bases. The CDR3 is made up of 16 amino acids. V trimming: 4 bases; J trimming: 3 bases; junction bases outside the gene matches: 12. The germline V gene encodes CDR1 MNHEY and CDR2 SMNVEV (reference sequence). CDR3 loop: CASSYAGRDSNYEQYF. The CDR3 coding sequence is TGTGCCAGCAGTTATGCTGGCCGGGACAGTAACTACGAGCAGTACTTC.

This sequence joins TRBV27 and TRBJ2-1; 8 nucleotides line up with TRBD2. The CDR3 consists of 14 residues. Per germline, CDR1 MNHEY and CDR2 SMNVEV (reference sequence). The junction had 5 bases not matched to a gene; V was cut back by 3 bases and J by 7 bases. The CDR3 DNA reads TGTGCCAGCAGTTTGCTAGCGGGTTGGAATGAGCAGTTCTTC. It is translated as CASSLLAGWNEQFF.

The chain is built from TRBV2 and TRBJ1-4; D gene uncertain. The CDR3 consists of 12 residues. The germline CDR1 and CDR2 sequences are SNHLY and FYNNEI. V was pared by 9 bases and J by 3 bases, with 8 bases between. CDR3 residues: CARGGSNEKLFF. In DNA, the CDR3 is TGTGCCAGGGGAGGGTCTAATGAAAAACTGTTTTTT.

The chain links TRBV28 to TRBJ2-5; TRBD1 matches at 7 bases. Germline loops: CDR1 MDHEN, CDR2 SYDVKM. The ends lost 6 bases at V and 4 bases at J; junction bases unmatched: 11. CDR3 size: 15 residues. In DNA form, the CDR3 reads TGTGCCAGCAGCCCACGACAGGGTGTTACAGAGACCCAGTACTTC. It codes for CASSPRQGVTETQYF.